The 25 T cell receptor beta chains presented below share a single source sample, sequenced in a study of siplizumab effects on memory and regulatory T cells. Repertoires were generated with immunoSEQ multiplex PCR, while TCRdb's copy carries only in-frame clones and drops some. The sample shows about 56,000 clones, around 97% of them seen only once. Sequenced material: naive CD8+ T cells sorted from blood. These TCRs come from a human donor in good health.

The chain combines TRBV6-5 with TRBJ2-2; a possible D gene is TRBD1 (6 bases). Looked up from germline, CDR1 is MNHEY and CDR2 is SVGAGI. The CDR3 loop spans 14 amino acids. Deletions cut 3 bases from V and 7 bases from J, with 12 bases between. The CDR3 loop reads CASSYNRASGELFF. The CDR3 DNA reads TGTGCCAGCAGTTATAACAGGGCTAGCGGGGAGCTGTTTTTT.

This clone was counted once. J is TRBJ2-2 and V is TRBV7-6; 10 nucleotides line up with TRBD2. This CDR3 spans 16 amino acids. The ends lost 5 bases at V and 0 bases at J; junction bases unmatched: 3. CDR1 is SGHVS and CDR2 is FNYEAQ in the germline V gene. Here the CDR3 DNA reads TGTGCCAGCAGCGCAACTAGCGGGGCGAACACCGGGGAGCTGTTTTTT. This sequence encodes CASSATSGANTGELFF.

The V call is TRBV27, the J call TRBJ2-7; D assignment may be TRBD1 or TRBD2 (6 bases each). CDR1 and CDR2 from the germline V gene are MNHEY and SMNVEV (reference sequence). The CDR3 sequence is 14 residues long. V was shortened by 8 bases and J by 1 base, with 15 bases between the two germline ends. CDR3 DNA: TGTGCCAGCGCGTTAGGGGGGTATTCCTACGAGCAGTACTTC. This translates into CASALGGYSYEQYF.

The V call is TRBV9, the J call TRBJ2-2; 9 positions agree with TRBD2. The trim removed 0 bases at V and 4 bases at J, leaving 4 bases unmatched. Germline CDR1 and CDR2: SGDLS and YYNGEE. The CDR3 extends over 16 amino acids. CDR3: CASSVGLAEVTGELFF. CDR3 nucleotide sequence: TGTGCCAGCAGCGTAGGACTAGCGGAGGTCACCGGGGAGCTGTTTTTT.

The V call is TRBV5-6, the J call TRBJ2-7, with 12 bases identical to TRBD1. This CDR3 has 15 amino acids. Losses at the gene ends were 5 bases for V and 3 bases for J; bases not matched to a gene: 6. Per germline, CDR1 SGHDT and CDR2 YYEEEE. The CDR3 region has the DNA TGTGCCAGCAGGAACCGGGACAGGGGGCTCTACGAGCAGTACTTC. This gives the protein CASRNRDRGLYEQYF.

As to this clone: The junction differs from germline at one of its ends, possibly a read error. This chain's CDR3 is CASSDGADTQYF. The CDR3 region has the DNA TGTGCTAGCAGTGATGGTGCAGATACGCAGTATTTT. J is TRBJ2-3 and V is TRBV7-7; D not resolved. The CDR3 totals 12 residues. CDR1 SSHAT and CDR2 FNYEAQ come from the germline V gene (reference sequence).

The chain uses TRBV7-9 and TRBJ2-5; D unresolved. Germline assignment: CDR1 SEHNR and CDR2 FQNEAQ (reference sequence). Trimming stripped 0 bases from V and 2 bases from J, with 13 bases between. There are 16 residues in the CDR3. CDR3 sequence: CASSLALRLPQETQYF. In nucleotides, the CDR3 is TGTGCCAGCAGCTTAGCGCTCAGATTGCCACAAGAGACCCAGTACTTC.

This chain connects TRBV7-2 to TRBJ1-2; D uncertain. Germline V gene lookup returns CDR1 SGHTA and CDR2 FQGNSA. This CDR3 has 13 residues. Trimming removed 1 base from V and 3 bases from J, with 6 bases in between. CDR3 protein: CASSLGADYGYTF. CDR3 in DNA: TGTGCCAGCAGCTTAGGGGCAGACTATGGCTACACCTTC. Combining the CDR3 with reference TRBV7-2 and TRBJ1-2 gives the whole variable domain GAGVSQSPSNKVTEKGKDVELRCDPISGHTALYWYRQSLGQGLEFLIYFQGNSAPDKSGLPSDRFSAERTGGSVSTLTIQRTQQEDSAVYLCASSLGADYGYTFGSGTRLTVV.

This chain uses TRBV19 with TRBJ1-1, with 7 bases matching TRBD1. Unmatched junction bases numbered 3, after V lost 7 bases and J lost 1 base. This CDR3 is built from 13 residues. CDR1 is LNHDA, CDR2 SQIVND, per germline (reference sequence). The CDR3 region has the DNA TGTGCCAGTACAGGGGGATCGAACACTGAAGCTTTCTTT. Translating gives CASTGGSNTEAFF.

The chain is built from TRBV7-9 and TRBJ1-3; perhaps TRBD1 as D (5 bases). The CDR3 has 14 amino acids. V was shortened by 1 base and J by 7 bases, with 11 bases between the two germline ends. The germline V gene encodes CDR1 SEHNR and CDR2 FQNEAQ (reference sequence). CDR3 loop: CASSLDSPGNTIYF. Written as DNA, the CDR3 is TGTGCCAGCAGCTTAGATTCCCCAGGGAACACCATATATTTT.

The genes are TRBV6-5 and TRBJ1-1; D gene unclear. The V end was cut by 2 bases, the J end by 5 bases, with 9 bases between. CDR3 size: 13 residues. In germline, CDR1 is MNHEY, CDR2 SVGAGI. CDR3 coding DNA: TGTGCCAGCAGTTACGGTCATTCAACTGAAGCTTTCTTT. Encoded protein: CASSYGHSTEAFF.

The chain is built from TRBV4-1 and TRBJ1-2, with 8 bases lining up with TRBD1. CDR1 and CDR2 from the germline V gene are MGHRA and YSYEKL. The length of the CDR3 is 14 residues. V lost 1 base to trimming and J lost 7 bases; unmatched junction nucleotides: 5. CDR3 amino acids: CASSQGTGLAGYTF. Here the CDR3 DNA reads TGCGCCAGCAGCCAAGGGACAGGGTTGGCTGGCTACACCTTC.

This chain links TRBV5-1 with TRBJ1-1; the D gene is possibly TRBD1 (5 bases). The CDR3 has 18 amino acids. From germline, CDR1 is SGHRS and CDR2 YFSETQ. The V end lost 1 base, the J end lost 0 bases, and 19 bases lay between the germline ends. CDR3 in DNA: TGCGCCAGCAGCTTGTCTGCCTTAGGGGCTCCCATGAACACTGAAGCTTTCTTT. Translating gives CASSLSALGAPMNTEAFF.

The chain couples TRBV25-1 to TRBJ2-5; D remains ambiguous. The CDR3 contains 13 residues. Germline CDR1 is MGHDK and CDR2 is SYGVNS. Trimming cost V 3 bases and J 5 bases, with 10 bases left between them. The chain's CDR3 is CASSDGGGETQYF. CDR3 sequence (DNA): TGTGCCAGCAGTGACGGCGGTGGCGAGACCCAGTACTTC.

This chain joins TRBV6-5 and TRBJ1-2; D gene ambiguous. The CDR3 covers 12 residues. Trimming removed 4 bases at V and 4 bases at J, with 7 bases between. The germline gives CDR1 MNHEY, CDR2 SVGAGI. The DNA for the CDR3 is TGTGCCAGCAGTTCCCCGGGCTATGGCTACACCTTC. It encodes CASSSPGYGYTF.

The CDR3 DNA reads as TGTGCCAGCAGCTTAGTCTTAGGGGTGAGCAATCAGCCCCAGCATTTT. Its translation is CASSLVLGVSNQPQHF. This chain uses TRBV7-8 with TRBJ1-5, with D possibly matching TRBD1 (5 bases). The germline CDR1 and CDR2 sequences are SGHVS and FQNEAQ. Trimming removed 1 base at V and 1 base at J, with 11 bases between. CDR3 size: 16 residues.

The chain has TRBV7-2 and TRBJ1-1; D may be TRBD1 (5 bases). V was pared by 5 bases and J by 0 bases, with 13 bases between. Germline V gives CDR1 SGHTA, CDR2 FQGNSA. The CDR3 runs to 15 residues. As DNA, the CDR3 is TGTGCCAGCAGCCCTGGGGTGGGGCTGAACACTGAAGCTTTCTTT. This encodes CASSPGVGLNTEAFF.

The J gene is TRBJ2-7, the V gene TRBV27, with D possibly being TRBD1 (5 bases). The germline CDR1 and CDR2 sequences are MNHEY and SMNVEV (reference sequence). V was pared by 2 bases and J by 6 bases, with 14 bases between. CDR3 length equals 14 residues. This CDR3 is CASSLIGAGFEQYF. Written as DNA, the CDR3 is TGTGCCAGCAGTTTAATTGGGGCCGGGTTCGAGCAGTACTTC.

This chain's CDR3 is CASSLGEDYGYTF. DNA of the CDR3: TGCGCCAGCAGCTTGGGAGAGGACTATGGCTACACCTTC. This chain uses TRBV5-1 with TRBJ1-2; D is ambiguous. Trimming shortened V by 0 bases and J by 3 bases, and 6 bases separated the two germline ends. This CDR3 is built from 13 residues. The V gene's germline CDR1 is SGHRS and CDR2 YFSETQ.

This clone occurred a few times. The chain joins TRBV7-3 to TRBJ2-3; perhaps TRBD1 as D (6 bases). This CDR3 region has 14 residues. Trimming took off 5 bases at V and 5 bases at J, with 14 bases between the two ends. Germline CDR1 reads SGHTA; CDR2 reads FQGTGA. DNA of the CDR3: TGTGCCAGCAGCCAAGGACAGAGACTAGATACGCAGTATTTT. Its protein product is CASSQGQRLDTQYF.

DNA of the CDR3: TGTGCCAGCAGCCACTCGGGACAGGGGGATTCACCCCTCCACTTT. This sequence encodes CASSHSGQGDSPLHF. The chain combines TRBV4-2 with TRBJ1-6; 11 nucleotides match TRBD1. The junction had 3 bases not matched to a gene; V was cut back by 3 bases and J by 8 bases. From germline, CDR1 is LGHNA and CDR2 YNFKEQ. This CDR3 is built from 15 residues.

The chain recombines TRBV14 with TRBJ2-2; TRBD2 might be the D (6 bases). V dropped 4 bases and J dropped 8 bases, with 14 bases sitting between them. This CDR3 region has 14 residues. CDR1 is SGHDN and CDR2 is FVKESK in the germline V gene. The CDR3 DNA follows: TGTGCCAGCAGCCTGGCTCCGGGAGTGGGGGAGCTGTTTTTT. Its translation is CASSLAPGVGELFF. The full variable domain, with the rest looked up from reference TRBV14 and TRBJ2-2, is EAGVTQFPSHSVIEKGQTVTLRCDPISGHDNLYWYRRVMGKEIKFLLHFVKESKQDESGMPNNRFLAERTGGTYSTLKVQPAELEDSGVYFCASSLAPGVGELFFGEGSRLTVL.

The chain employs TRBV19 and TRBJ1-1; D might be TRBD1 (5 bases). V lost 5 bases and J 0 bases, leaving 7 bases between the germline ends. This CDR3 spans 13 amino acids. Germline CDR1 and CDR2: LNHDA and SQIVND (reference sequence). For the CDR3, the DNA is TGTGCCAGTAGTGACAGCATGAACACTGAAGCTTTCTTT. This sequence encodes CASSDSMNTEAFF.

The chain couples TRBV5-8 to TRBJ1-6; D remains ambiguous. This CDR3 has 15 amino acids. The V and J ends lost 5 bases and 1 base respectively, with 10 bases between them. The germline V gene has CDR1 SGHTS and CDR2 YDEGEE. The CDR3 sequence: CASSPGLSYNSPLHF. The CDR3 coding sequence is TGTGCCAGCAGTCCCGGACTTTCCTATAATTCACCCCTCCACTTT. Complete variable domain (other parts from reference TRBV5-8 and TRBJ1-6): EAGVTQSPTHLIKTRGQQATLRCSPISGHTSVYWYQQALGLGLQFLLWYDEGEERNRGNFPPRFSGRQFPNYSSELNVNALELEDSALYLCASSPGLSYNSPLHFGNGTRLTVT.

Remarks on this clone: One junction end does not reproduce the germline sequence, and a read error may be involved. Here the CDR3 DNA reads TGTGCTAGCAGCTCCGGAAGGGGACCGACCGGGGAGCTGTTTTTT. It encodes CASSSGRGPTGELFF. The chain joins TRBV7-7 to TRBJ2-2, with D perhaps assigned TRBD1 or TRBD2 (5 bases each). This CDR3 has 15 amino acids. The V gene's germline CDR1 is SSHAT and CDR2 FNYEAQ (reference sequence).